Below, 31 T cell receptor beta chains from the same sample are listed, as sequenced in a study of blood T cell repertoires in COVID-19. Assay: immunoSEQ multiplex PCR; the TCRdb copy retains only in-frame clones and omits some. The sample contains about 240,000 clones, 86% of which appear only once. Sequencing input: PBMCs or T cells enriched from blood (not recorded which). These receptors were collected from a woman between 40 and 50 years old with acute COVID-19.

J is TRBJ1-4 and V is TRBV19; D gene uncertain. The CDR3 consists of 15 residues. The V end lost 4 bases, the J end lost 4 bases, and 13 bases lay between the germline ends. Germline CDR1 and CDR2: LNHDA and SQIVND (reference sequence). CDR3 residues: CASSTRQRINEKLFF. The CDR3 bases are TGTGCCAGTAGTACCAGACAAAGAATTAATGAAAAACTGTTTTTT. Drawing the rest from reference TRBV19 and TRBJ1-4, the complete variable domain is DGGITQSPKYLFRKEGQNVTLSCEQNLNHDAMYWYRQDPGQGLRLIYYSQIVNDFQKGDIAEGYSVSREKKESFPLTVTSAQKNPTAFYLCASSTRQRINEKLFFGSGTQLSVL.

The V call is TRBV29-1, the J call TRBJ2-7, with 7 bases matching TRBD2. V dropped 0 bases and J dropped 1; count of bases not matched to a gene: 6. The CDR3 loop spans 15 amino acids. Germline lookup yields CDR1 SQVTM and CDR2 ANQGSEA. The CDR3 DNA sequence: TGCAGCGTTGAAGAGGCTAGCGGACCTTCCTACGAGCAGTACTTC. It is translated as CSVEEASGPSYEQYF.

The CDR3 DNA follows: TGTGCCAGCAGTTTGCCAAGGGGTCCCCTCCACTTT. It yields the protein CASSLPRGPLHF. The gene calls are TRBV28 and TRBJ1-6; the D gene is possibly TRBD1 (5 bases). With 3 bases removed from V and 13 bases from J, the gap between germline ends came to 10 bases. The CDR3 consists of 12 residues. Germline CDR1 is MDHEN and CDR2 is SYDVKM.

V and J are TRBV9 and TRBJ2-3, with D possibly TRBD2 on 6 matching bases. Germline V CDR1 and CDR2: SGDLS, YYNGEE. The CDR3 is 15 amino acids. Deletions cut 4 bases from V and 9 bases from J, with 21 bases between. The CDR3 coding sequence is TGTGCCAGCAGCCTCGGGGATAGCGGTGCGCGGACGCAGTATTTT. Translating gives CASSLGDSGARTQYF.

The chain carries TRBV5-1 and TRBJ1-1, with D perhaps matching TRBD1 (6 bases). V lost 5 bases to trimming and J lost 1 base, with 12 bases between them. CDR1 and CDR2 from the germline V gene are SGHRS and YFSETQ. CDR3 size: 14 residues. The CDR3 is CASRIKTGNTEAFF. The DNA for the CDR3 is TGCGCCAGCAGGATTAAGACAGGGAACACTGAAGCTTTCTTT.

This clone came up a few times. The junction differs from germline at one of its ends, possibly a read error. The chain links TRBV9 to TRBJ2-1; no clear D gene. From germline, CDR1 is SGDLS and CDR2 YYNGEE. This CDR3 contains 13 residues. CDR3 bases: TGTGCCAGCAGCGCAGGCCCCTACGATGAGCAGTTCTTC. The encoded protein is CASSAGPYDEQFF.

J is TRBJ2-6 and V is TRBV5-6; 8 nucleotides line up with TRBD1. The CDR3 extends over 19 amino acids. Per germline, CDR1 SGHDT and CDR2 YYEEEE. Trimming took 4 bases from V and 1 from J; bases not matched to a gene: 13. This CDR3 is CASSVFMDRDSSGANVLTF. DNA for the CDR3: TGTGCCAGCAGCGTTTTCATGGACAGGGACTCTTCTGGGGCCAACGTCCTGACTTTC.

On this clone itself: Other DNA sequences in the same sample also yield this CDR3. The chain has TRBV3-1 (or the pseudogene TRBV3-2) and TRBJ2-5; tentatively, D is TRBD2 (5 bases). Germline V gene lookup returns CDR1 LGHDT and CDR2 YNNKEL (reference sequence). V lost 1 base and J lost 2, with 5 bases in between. This CDR3 contains 13 residues. The chain's CDR3 is CASSQGLQETQYF. CDR3 DNA sequence: TGTGCCAGCAGCCAAGGACTACAAGAGACCCAGTACTTC.

V is TRBV6-5 and J is TRBJ1-1; D uncertain. CDR1 MNHEY and CDR2 SVGAGI come from the germline V gene. The CDR3 covers 15 residues. Trimming pared 7 bases from V and 4 bases from J, leaving 19 bases between. The CDR3 DNA follows: TGTGCCAGCATAATCCGTGGGTTTGGGAGCACTGAAGCTTTCTTT. It encodes CASIIRGFGSTEAFF.

The rearrangement links TRBV5-4 to TRBJ2-2; TRBD2 agrees at 14 bases. The CDR3 spans 17 residues. From germline, CDR1 is SGHNT and CDR2 YYREEE (reference sequence). J lost 5 bases, V lost 4 bases, and 7 bases had no gene match. The CDR3 protein is CASSDGTSGRKTGELFF. The CDR3 region has the DNA TGTGCCAGCAGCGACGGGACTAGCGGGAGAAAAACCGGGGAGCTGTTTTTT. The variable domain in full, with the rest retrieved from reference TRBV5-4 and TRBJ2-2, is ETGVTQSPTHLIKTRGQQVTLRCSSQSGHNTVSWYQQALGQGPQFIFQYYREEENGRGNFPPRFSGLQFPNYSSELNVNALELDDSALYLCASSDGTSGRKTGELFFGEGSRLTVL.

The V gene is TRBV11-3, the J gene TRBJ1-2; maybe TRBD1 (5 bases). The germline CDR1 and CDR2 sequences are SGHNT and YENEEA. V gave up 3 bases and J gave up 10 bases, with 9 bases separating them. This CDR3 spans 11 amino acids. CDR3 DNA: TGTGCCAGCAGCTTGGGGGACTCCTACACCTTC. This sequence encodes CASSLGDSYTF.

The chain has TRBV5-6 and TRBJ1-1; D might be TRBD1 (6 bases). The length of the CDR3 is 15 residues. Looked up from germline, CDR1 is SGHDT and CDR2 is YYEEEE. The V end was cut by 5 bases, the J end by 0 bases, with 14 bases between. CDR3 loop: CASSVTGDLNTEAFF. The CDR3 DNA reads as TGTGCCAGCAGTGTGACAGGAGACCTGAACACTGAAGCTTTCTTT.

V is TRBV24-1 and J is TRBJ1-2; 8 nucleotides agree with TRBD1. The length of the CDR3 is 13 residues. Germline CDR1 is KGHDR and CDR2 is SFDVKD. The V and J ends lost 4 bases and 5 bases, in that order; junction bases with no gene match: 2. The DNA for the CDR3 is TGTGCCACCAGTGAAACAGGGGGTTATGGCTACACCTTC. Its protein is CATSETGGYGYTF.

The chain recombines TRBV27 with TRBJ1-1, with 7 bases aligning to TRBD1. CDR1 is MNHEY and CDR2 is SMNVEV in the germline V gene (reference sequence). The CDR3 contains 14 residues. V was pared by 3 bases and J by 4 bases, with 5 bases of the junction left unmatched. CDR3 DNA: TGTGCCAGCAGTTTCACAGGGGAGGCCACTGAAGCTTTCTTT. Residues: CASSFTGEATEAFF.

This rearrangement joins TRBV6-1 to TRBJ2-1, with D unresolved. CDR1 is MNHNS, CDR2 SASEGT, per germline. The CDR3 has 14 residues. V lost 0 bases and J 7 bases, leaving 10 bases between the germline ends. The CDR3 sequence is CASSEAVLNNEQFF. The CDR3 DNA sequence: TGTGCCAGCAGTGAAGCCGTCCTTAATAATGAGCAGTTCTTC.

This rearrangement joins TRBV6-2 or TRBV6-3 to TRBJ2-7, with D hard to call. Deletions cut 0 bases from V and 2 bases from J, with 11 bases between. The V gene's germline CDR1 is MNHEY and CDR2 SVGEGT. The CDR3 totals 15 residues. This chain's CDR3 is CASSYSTYIAYEQYF. For the CDR3, the DNA is TGTGCCAGCAGTTACTCGACATACATCGCCTACGAGCAGTACTTC.

The chain couples TRBV7-6 to TRBJ2-1, with 12 bases matching TRBD2. The J segment lost 0 bases and the V segment lost 4 bases, leaving 13 bases of the junction unmatched. CDR3 length: 20 amino acids. Germline CDR1 and CDR2: SGHVS and FNYEAQ. CDR3 DNA: TGTGCCAGCAGCTCCCTGGCTAGCGGGAGGGCCTTGAGCTCCTACAATGAGCAGTTCTTC. Protein product: CASSSLASGRALSSYNEQFF.

J is TRBJ1-5 and V is TRBV6-2 or TRBV6-3; D not certain. Germline lookup yields CDR1 MNHEY and CDR2 SVGEGT. V lost 3 bases and J 7 bases, leaving 13 bases between the germline ends. The CDR3 totals 14 residues. As DNA, the CDR3 is TGTGCCAGCAGTTATTCTCGACAAGAACAGCCCCAGCATTTT. Translating gives CASSYSRQEQPQHF.

This clone appeared a single time. This chain connects TRBV4-1 to TRBJ2-1; D is uncertain. The CDR3 is 13 amino acids. V gave up 2 bases and J gave up 9 bases, with 11 bases separating them. Looked up from germline, CDR1 is MGHRA and CDR2 is YSYEKL. CDR3 bases: TGCGCCAGCAGCCAAACTCTACTCACTGAGCAGTTCTTC. Translation gives CASSQTLLTEQFF.

The chain carries TRBV30 and TRBJ1-1; TRBD1 might be the D (6 bases). Between the trimmed V and J ends, which lost 7 bases and 8 bases, there was a span of 8 bases. This CDR3 contains 9 residues. The germline V gene has CDR1 GTSNPN and CDR2 SVGIG (reference sequence). The CDR3 coding sequence is TGTGCCTCCGGGACAGAAGCTTTCTTT. It is translated as CASGTEAFF.

This rearrangement joins TRBV27 to TRBJ2-3; TRBD2 matches at 10 bases. The CDR3 has 15 amino acids. V lost 6 bases and J lost 0; bases outside the gene matches: 3. Per germline, CDR1 MNHEY and CDR2 SMNVEV (reference sequence). This CDR3 is CASSLAGESTDTQYF. The CDR3 nucleotides are TGTGCCAGCAGCCTAGCGGGAGAAAGCACAGATACGCAGTATTTT.

The chain combines TRBV7-8 with TRBJ2-7; D unresolved. The germline V and J ends were trimmed by 0 bases and 1 base, with 7 bases remaining between them. Germline CDR1 is SGHVS and CDR2 is FQNEAQ. The CDR3 extends over 14 amino acids. The CDR3 here is CASSLALKSYEQYF. For the CDR3, the DNA is TGTGCCAGCAGCTTAGCACTGAAATCCTACGAGCAGTACTTC.

CDR3 residues: CASSVSGRSTDTQYF. The CDR3 DNA reads as TGTGCCAGCAGCGTAAGCGGGAGGAGCACAGATACGCAGTATTTT. This chain joins TRBV9 and TRBJ2-3, with 9 bases identical to TRBD2. Trimming cost V 1 base and J 0 bases; bases outside gene matches: 0. Germline CDR1 is SGDLS and CDR2 is YYNGEE. The CDR3 consists of 15 residues.

The rearrangement joins TRBV7-9 to TRBJ2-1, with unresolved D. CDR1 and CDR2 from the germline V gene are SEHNR and FQNEAQ (reference sequence). The CDR3 extends over 11 amino acids. V lost 6 bases and J lost 8, with 8 bases in between. The chain's CDR3 is CASRTEDEQFF. CDR3 sequence (DNA): TGTGCCAGCAGGACTGAGGATGAGCAGTTCTTC.

This chain uses TRBV9 with TRBJ2-7; 8 nucleotides align to TRBD2. V lost 0 bases, J lost 0 bases, and 5 bases stayed unmatched. The CDR3 runs to 16 residues. Per germline, CDR1 SGDLS and CDR2 YYNGEE. This CDR3 is CASSVGPGTSSYEQYF. The DNA of the CDR3 is TGTGCCAGCAGCGTAGGGCCGGGGACTAGCTCCTACGAGCAGTACTTC.

CDR3 region: CASSETQGNYGYTF. Here the CDR3 DNA reads TGTGCCAGCAGTGAGACTCAGGGTAACTATGGCTACACCTTC. The chain carries TRBV2 and TRBJ1-2; tentatively, D is TRBD1 (5 bases). V lost 3 bases to trimming and J lost 1 base, with 9 bases between them. CDR1 and CDR2 from the germline V gene are SNHLY and FYNNEI. The CDR3 has 14 amino acids. The variable domain in full, completed from reference TRBV2 and TRBJ1-2, reads EPEVTQTPSHQVTQMGQEVILRCVPISNHLYFYWYRQILGQKVEFLVSFYNNEISEKSEIFDDQFSVERPDGSNFTLKIRSTKLEDSAMYFCASSETQGNYGYTFGSGTRLTVV.

The chain has TRBV23-1 and TRBJ2-2; TRBD1 matches 7 bases. TRBV23-1 is designated an ORF whose function remains uncertain. The V segment lost 6 bases and the J segment 7 bases; nucleotides outside the gene matches: 8. The CDR3 is made up of 14 amino acids. CDR3: CASRGGRGNGELFF. The DNA of the CDR3 is TGCGCCAGCAGAGGAGGCAGGGGGAACGGGGAGCTGTTTTTT.

The chain carries TRBV4-1 and TRBJ2-7, with a weak D call TRBD2 (5 bases). The CDR3 totals 13 residues. The ends were cut back, 0 bases at V and 4 bases at J, with 7 bases in the middle. Germline-derived CDR1 and CDR2 are MGHRA and YSYEKL. CDR3 nucleotides: TGCGCCAGCAGCCAAGAACCGGGGTACGAGCAGTACTTC. Amino acids: CASSQEPGYEQYF.

The chain recombines TRBV7-9 with TRBJ1-2; 11 bases match TRBD1. Germline V gene lookup returns CDR1 SEHNR and CDR2 FQNEAQ (reference sequence). Unmatched junction bases numbered 3, after V lost 5 bases and J lost 7 bases. The CDR3 sequence is 13 residues long. The CDR3 is CASSMGQGGGYTF. CDR3 in DNA: TGTGCCAGCAGCATGGGACAGGGGGGTGGCTACACCTTC. Full variable domain (rest looked up from reference TRBV7-9 and TRBJ1-2): DTGVSQNPRHKITKRGQNVTFRCDPISEHNRLYWYRQTLGQGPEFLTYFQNEAQLEKSRLLSDRFSAERPKGSFSTLEIQRTEQGDSAMYLCASSMGQGGGYTFGSGTRLTVV.

The rearrangement uses TRBV25-1 and TRBJ2-7; 9 nucleotides agree with TRBD1. Unmatched junction bases numbered 17, after V lost 8 bases and J lost 6 bases. The germline gives CDR1 MGHDK, CDR2 SYGVNS. This CDR3 is 16 amino acids long. CDR3 DNA sequence: TGTGCCAGCCAAGCGTACACGCACTGGACAGGGGCCGAGCAGTACTTC. This sequence encodes CASQAYTHWTGAEQYF.

The chain is built from TRBV3-1 (or the pseudogene TRBV3-2) and TRBJ2-1, with D perhaps TRBD2 (6 bases). This CDR3 contains 16 residues. Germline V CDR1 and CDR2: LGHDT, YNNKEL (reference sequence). The V gene lost 0 bases and the J gene lost 4 bases, with 13 bases spanning the gap. CDR3 nucleotide sequence: TGTGCCAGCAGCCAAGATCCTAAAGGACTATACAATGAGCAGTTCTTC. It codes for CASSQDPKGLYNEQFF.